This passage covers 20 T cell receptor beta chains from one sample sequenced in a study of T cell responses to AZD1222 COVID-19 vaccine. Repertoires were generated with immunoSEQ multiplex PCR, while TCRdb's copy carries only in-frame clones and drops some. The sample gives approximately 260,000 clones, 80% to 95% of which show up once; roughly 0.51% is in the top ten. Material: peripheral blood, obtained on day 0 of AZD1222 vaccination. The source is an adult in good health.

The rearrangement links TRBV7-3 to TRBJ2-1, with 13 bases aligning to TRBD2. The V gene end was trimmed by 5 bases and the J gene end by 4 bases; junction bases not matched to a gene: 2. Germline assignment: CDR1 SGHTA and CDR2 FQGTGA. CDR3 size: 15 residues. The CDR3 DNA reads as TGTGCCAGCAGCCCGGGACTAGCGGGGTACAATGAGCAGTTCTTC. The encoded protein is CASSPGLAGYNEQFF.

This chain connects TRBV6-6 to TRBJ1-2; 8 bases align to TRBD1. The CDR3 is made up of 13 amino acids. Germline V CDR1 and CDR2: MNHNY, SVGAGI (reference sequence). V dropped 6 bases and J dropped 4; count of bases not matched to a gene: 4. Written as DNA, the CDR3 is TGTGCCAGCAGCCCAGGGGGCAGCTATGGCTACACCTTC. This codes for CASSPGGSYGYTF.

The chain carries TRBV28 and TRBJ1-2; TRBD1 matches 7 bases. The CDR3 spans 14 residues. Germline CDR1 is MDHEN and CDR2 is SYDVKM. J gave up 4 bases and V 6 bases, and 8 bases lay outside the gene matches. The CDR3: CASRPGQDIYGYTF. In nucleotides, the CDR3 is TGTGCCAGCAGACCCGGACAGGACATCTATGGCTACACCTTC.

CDR3 nucleotide sequence: TGTGCCAGCTCAACAACGCCAGGGACTAGCGGGAGAGAGACCCAGTACTTC. This codes for CASSTTPGTSGRETQYF. This chain connects TRBV18 to TRBJ2-5; 14 bases map to TRBD2. CDR3 length: 17 residues. V trimming: 5 bases; J trimming: 4 bases; junction bases outside the gene matches: 9. CDR1 and CDR2 from the germline V gene are KGHSH and LQKENI.

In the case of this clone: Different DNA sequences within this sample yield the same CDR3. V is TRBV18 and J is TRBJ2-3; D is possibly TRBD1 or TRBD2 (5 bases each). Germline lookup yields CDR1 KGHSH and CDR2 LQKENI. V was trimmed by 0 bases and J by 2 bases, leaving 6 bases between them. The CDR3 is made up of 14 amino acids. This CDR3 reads CASSPPGVTDTQYF. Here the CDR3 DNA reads TGTGCCAGCTCACCACCGGGGGTCACAGATACGCAGTATTTT.

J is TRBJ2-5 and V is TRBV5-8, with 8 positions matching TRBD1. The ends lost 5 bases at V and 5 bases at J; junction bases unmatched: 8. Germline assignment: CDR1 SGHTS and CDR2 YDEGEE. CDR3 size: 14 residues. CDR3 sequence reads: CASSRTGFSETQYF. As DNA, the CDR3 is TGTGCCAGCAGTCGGACAGGGTTCTCGGAGACCCAGTACTTC.

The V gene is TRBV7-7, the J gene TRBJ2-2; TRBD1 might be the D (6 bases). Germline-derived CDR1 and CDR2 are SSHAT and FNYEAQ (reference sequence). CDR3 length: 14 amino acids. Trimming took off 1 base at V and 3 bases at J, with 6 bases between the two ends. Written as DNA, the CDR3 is TGTGCCAGCAGCTTAGACAGGGACACCGGGGAGCTGTTTTTT. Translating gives CASSLDRDTGELFF.

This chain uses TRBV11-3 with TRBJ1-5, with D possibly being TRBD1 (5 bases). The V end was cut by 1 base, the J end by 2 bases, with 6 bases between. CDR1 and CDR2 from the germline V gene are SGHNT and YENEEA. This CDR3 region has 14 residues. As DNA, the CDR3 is TGTGCCAGCAGCTTAGGGGACGGCAATCAGCCCCAGCATTTT. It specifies CASSLGDGNQPQHF. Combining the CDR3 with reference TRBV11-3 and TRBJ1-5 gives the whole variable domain EAGVVQSPRYKIIEKKQPVAFWCNPISGHNTLYWYLQNLGQGPELLIRYENEEAVDDSQLPKDRFSAERLKGVDSTLKIQPAELGDSAVYLCASSLGDGNQPQHFGDGTRLSIL.

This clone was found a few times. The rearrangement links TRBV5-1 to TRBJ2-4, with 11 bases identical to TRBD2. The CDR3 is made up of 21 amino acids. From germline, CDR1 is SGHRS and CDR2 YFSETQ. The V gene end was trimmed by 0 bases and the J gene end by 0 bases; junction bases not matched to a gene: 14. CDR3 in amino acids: CASSLAPTSGSTSLAKNIQYF. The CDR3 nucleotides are TGCGCCAGCAGCTTGGCCCCTACTAGCGGGAGTACATCCCTAGCCAAAAACATTCAGTACTTC.

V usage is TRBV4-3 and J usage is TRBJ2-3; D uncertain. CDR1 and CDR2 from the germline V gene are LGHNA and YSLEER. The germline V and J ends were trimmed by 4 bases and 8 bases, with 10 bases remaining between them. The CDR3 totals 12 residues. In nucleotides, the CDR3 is TGCGCCAGCAGCCTGACCCCTGGTACGCAGTATTTT. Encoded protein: CASSLTPGTQYF.

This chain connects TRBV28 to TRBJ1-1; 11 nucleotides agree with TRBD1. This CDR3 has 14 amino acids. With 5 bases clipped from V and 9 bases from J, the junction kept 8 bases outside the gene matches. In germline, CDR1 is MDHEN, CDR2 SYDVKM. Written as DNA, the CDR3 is TGTGCCAGCAGTCGGACAGGGGGCGAGGTCAAAGCTTTCTTT. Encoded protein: CASSRTGGEVKAFF. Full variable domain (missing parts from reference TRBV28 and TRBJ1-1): DVKVTQSSRYLVKRTGEKVFLECVQDMDHENMFWYRQDPGLGLRLIYFSYDVKMKEKGDIPEGYSVSREKKERFSLILESASTNQTSMYLCASSRTGGEVKAFFGQGTRLTVV.

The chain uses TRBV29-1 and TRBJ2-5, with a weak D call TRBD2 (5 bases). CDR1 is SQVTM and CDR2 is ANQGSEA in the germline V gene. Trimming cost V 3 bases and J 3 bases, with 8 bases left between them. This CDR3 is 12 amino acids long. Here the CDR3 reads CSVDFGEETQYF. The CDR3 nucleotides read TGCAGCGTTGATTTCGGGGAAGAGACCCAGTACTTC.

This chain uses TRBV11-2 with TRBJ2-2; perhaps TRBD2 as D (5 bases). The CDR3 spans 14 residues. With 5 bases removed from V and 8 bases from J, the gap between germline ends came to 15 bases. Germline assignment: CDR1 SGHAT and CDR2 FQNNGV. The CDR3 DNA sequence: TGTGCCAGCAGCACTCCCAGAGGGCCGGGGGAGCTGTTTTTT. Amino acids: CASSTPRGPGELFF.

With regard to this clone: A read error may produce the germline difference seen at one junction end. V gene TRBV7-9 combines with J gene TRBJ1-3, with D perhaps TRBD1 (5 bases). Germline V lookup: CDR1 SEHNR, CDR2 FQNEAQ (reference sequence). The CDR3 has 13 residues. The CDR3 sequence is CASSLARQSENNF. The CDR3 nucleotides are TGTGCCAGCAGCTTAGCCCGACAGTCGGAGAACAATTTT.

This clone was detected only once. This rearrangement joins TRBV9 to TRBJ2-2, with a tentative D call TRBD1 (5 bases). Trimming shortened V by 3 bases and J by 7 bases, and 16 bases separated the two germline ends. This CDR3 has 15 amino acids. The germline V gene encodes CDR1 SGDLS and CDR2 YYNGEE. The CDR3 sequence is CASSAVDISVGELFF. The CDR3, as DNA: TGTGCCAGCAGCGCTGTGGACATCTCGGTCGGGGAGCTGTTTTTT.

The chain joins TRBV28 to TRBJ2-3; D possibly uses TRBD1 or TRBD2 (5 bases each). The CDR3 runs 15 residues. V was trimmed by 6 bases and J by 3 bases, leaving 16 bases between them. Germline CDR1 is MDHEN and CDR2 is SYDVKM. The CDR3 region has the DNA TGTGCCAGCAGCCCCATTGGGACCCAAACAGATACGCAGTATTTT. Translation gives CASSPIGTQTDTQYF.

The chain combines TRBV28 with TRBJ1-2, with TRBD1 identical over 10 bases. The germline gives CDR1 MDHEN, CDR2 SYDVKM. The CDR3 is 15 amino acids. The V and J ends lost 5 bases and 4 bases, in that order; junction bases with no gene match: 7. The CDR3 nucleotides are TGTGCCAGCAGTCAGCCGGGACAGGGGTTCTATGGCTACACCTTC. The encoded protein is CASSQPGQGFYGYTF.

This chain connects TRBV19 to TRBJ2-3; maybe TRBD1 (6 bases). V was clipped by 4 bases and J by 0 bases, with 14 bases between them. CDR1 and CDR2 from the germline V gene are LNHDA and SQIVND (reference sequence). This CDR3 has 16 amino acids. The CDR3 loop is CASSKRGDRSTDTQYF. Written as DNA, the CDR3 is TGTGCCAGTAGTAAACGGGGAGACAGGAGCACAGATACGCAGTATTTT. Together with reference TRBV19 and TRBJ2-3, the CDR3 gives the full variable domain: DGGITQSPKYLFRKEGQNVTLSCEQNLNHDAMYWYRQDPGQGLRLIYYSQIVNDFQKGDIAEGYSVSREKKESFPLTVTSAQKNPTAFYLCASSKRGDRSTDTQYFGPGTRLTVL.

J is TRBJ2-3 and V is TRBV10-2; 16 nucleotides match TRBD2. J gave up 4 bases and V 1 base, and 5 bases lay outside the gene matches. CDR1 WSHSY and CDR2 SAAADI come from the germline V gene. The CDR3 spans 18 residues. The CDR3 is CASSEWGLAGGPADTQYF. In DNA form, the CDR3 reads TGCGCCAGCAGTGAGTGGGGACTAGCGGGGGGGCCCGCAGATACGCAGTATTTT.

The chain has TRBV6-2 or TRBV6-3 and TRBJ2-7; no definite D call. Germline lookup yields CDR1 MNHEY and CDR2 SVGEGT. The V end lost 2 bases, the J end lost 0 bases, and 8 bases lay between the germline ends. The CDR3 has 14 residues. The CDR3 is CASSYPPPSYEQYF. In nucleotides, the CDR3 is TGTGCCAGCAGTTACCCTCCGCCCTCCTACGAGCAGTACTTC.